This T cell receptor (beta chain) was observed in a study of blood T cell repertoires in COVID-19. The protocol was immunoSEQ multiplex PCR, while the TCRdb copy is restricted to in-frame clones and leaves out a portion. The data show fewer than 300,000 clones, approximately 85% seen once. With 5 bases removed from V and 0 bases from J, the gap between germline ends came to 9 bases. This CDR3 region has 14 residues. The germline CDR1 and CDR2 sequences are SGHVS and FQNEAQ. The TCR comes from a human donor with COVID-19, enrolled during active disease. The donor label of this sample is uncertain. The chain recombines TRBV7-8 with TRBJ2-3; D is ambiguous. Sequencing was done on a sample of peripheral blood. The CDR3 sequence: CASSADASTDTQYF. The CDR3 nucleotides read TGTGCCAGCAGCGCGGATGCCAGCACAGATACGCAGTATTTT. Full variable domain (remainder filled in from reference TRBV7-8 and TRBJ2-3): GAGVSQSPRYKVAKRGQDVALRCDPISGHVSLFWYQQALGQGPEFLTYFQNEAQLDKSGLPSDRFFAERPEGSVSTLKIQRTQQEDSAVYLCASSADASTDTQYFGPGTRLTVL.